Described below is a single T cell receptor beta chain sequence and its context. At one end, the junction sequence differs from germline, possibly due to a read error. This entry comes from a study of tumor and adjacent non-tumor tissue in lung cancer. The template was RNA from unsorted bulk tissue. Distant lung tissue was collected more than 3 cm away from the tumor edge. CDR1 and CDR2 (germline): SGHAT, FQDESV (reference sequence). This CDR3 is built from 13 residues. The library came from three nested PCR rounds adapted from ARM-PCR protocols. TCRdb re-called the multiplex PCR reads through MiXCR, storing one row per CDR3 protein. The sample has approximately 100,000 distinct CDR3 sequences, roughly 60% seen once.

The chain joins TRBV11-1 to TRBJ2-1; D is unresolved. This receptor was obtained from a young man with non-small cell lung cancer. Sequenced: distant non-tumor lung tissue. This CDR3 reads CASSFSSSDEQIF. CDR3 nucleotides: TGTGCCAGCAGCTTCTCTTCGTCGGATGAGCAAATCTTC.